This TCR beta chain appears in the sequencing data of a study of blood T cell repertoires in COVID-19. V lost 6 bases to trimming and J lost 3 bases; unmatched junction nucleotides: 4. The CDR3 sequence is 13 residues long. CDR1 LGHDT and CDR2 YNNKEL come from the germline V gene (reference sequence). Some clones are missing from TCRdb's copy, which holds only in-frame ones; the method was immunoSEQ multiplex PCR. Of about 300,000 clones in the sample, about 90% were seen once. The chain links TRBV3-1 (or the pseudogene TRBV3-2) to TRBJ2-5, with TRBD2 matching over 7 bases. This sequence originates from a woman in her twenties or thirties who had recovered from COVID-19. The sample taken for sequencing was PBMCs or T cells enriched from blood (not recorded which). The CDR3 protein is CASSAGLKETQYF. The CDR3 DNA is TGTGCCAGCAGTGCGGGACTAAAAGAGACCCAGTACTTC.